The rows below give T cell receptor beta chains drawn from one sample of a study of cytomegalovirus exposure and HLA in healthy donors. Method: immunoSEQ multiplex PCR; TCRdb's copy keeps in-frame clones and lacks some. Of around 130,000 clones in the sample, 75% to 90% were seen once. The sequenced material came from PBMCs. The receptors originated from a woman aged 40 to 50 in good health and CMV-seropositive. CDR3s include the opening cysteine and the closing phenylalanine or tryptophan. A D gene is named only where the DNA matches it firmly. Only some rows state a clone size, as once, few, many or a class for expanded clones.

d_call: .; clone_size: .; v_call: TRBV27; j_call: TRBJ2-7; cdr3_nt: TGTGCCAGTGGACAGTACAAGGGGGTTTCCTACGAGCAGTACTTC; cdr3_aa: CASGQYKGVSYEQYF
d_call: TRBD2; clone_size: few; v_call: TRBV7-2; j_call: TRBJ2-2; cdr3_nt: TGTGCCAGCAGCCCGCTAGCGGGAGCCACCGGGGAGCTGTTTTTT; cdr3_aa: CASSPLAGATGELFF
d_call: TRBD1; clone_size: .; v_call: TRBV6-5; j_call: TRBJ1-1; cdr3_nt: TGTGCCAGCAGTCGGGGACAGGAAGCTTTCTTT; cdr3_aa: CASSRGQEAFF
d_call: .; clone_size: .; v_call: TRBV11-3; j_call: TRBJ2-3; cdr3_nt: TGTGCCAGCAGCCCTAATCCAGACACATCTAGCACAGATACGCAGTATTTT; cdr3_aa: CASSPNPDTSSTDTQYF
d_call: TRBD1; clone_size: .; v_call: TRBV29-1; j_call: TRBJ2-5; cdr3_nt: TGCAGCGTTGTCACAGGGGTCAGAGAGGCCCAGTACTTC; cdr3_aa: CSVVTGVREAQYF
d_call: .; clone_size: .; v_call: TRBV13; j_call: TRBJ1-3; cdr3_nt: TGTGCCAGCAGCAGGAGGTTCGGAAGCTCTGGAAACACCATATATTTT; cdr3_aa: CASSRRFGSSGNTIYF
d_call: TRBD2; clone_size: .; v_call: TRBV29-1; j_call: TRBJ2-1; cdr3_nt: TGCAGCGTCCACCTAGCGGGAGTCTCCTACAATGAGCAGTTCTTC; cdr3_aa: CSVHLAGVSYNEQFF
d_call: .; clone_size: .; v_call: TRBV10-1; j_call: TRBJ2-7; cdr3_nt: TGCGCCAGCGTCCGGGACACCCCGCCCCGGAACGATACCTACGAGCAGTACTTC; cdr3_aa: CASVRDTPPRNDTYEQYF
d_call: TRBD1; clone_size: .; v_call: TRBV5-1; j_call: TRBJ2-2; cdr3_nt: TGCGCCAGCGGAGGGACAGGTTCCACCGGGGAGCTGTTTTTT; cdr3_aa: CASGGTGSTGELFF
d_call: .; clone_size: .; v_call: TRBV6-5; j_call: TRBJ1-2; cdr3_nt: TGTGCCAGCAGTTCGTCTTATAACTATGGCTACACCTTC; cdr3_aa: CASSSSYNYGYTF
d_call: .; clone_size: .; v_call: TRBV25-1; j_call: TRBJ2-7; cdr3_nt: TGTGCCAGCAGGACTACTAGCGAGCAGTACTTC; cdr3_aa: CASRTTSEQYF
d_call: TRBD1; clone_size: .; v_call: TRBV7-2; j_call: TRBJ2-3; cdr3_nt: TGTGCCAGCAGCTATTTACCGGGACAGAACACAGATACGCAGTATTTT; cdr3_aa: CASSYLPGQNTDTQYF
d_call: .; clone_size: few; v_call: TRBV7-9; j_call: TRBJ1-1; cdr3_nt: TGTGCCAGCAGTAGGAGGCGGACTCACACTGAAGCTTTCTTT; cdr3_aa: CASSRRRTHTEAFF
d_call: .; clone_size: .; v_call: TRBV9; j_call: TRBJ2-1; cdr3_nt: TGTGCCAGCAGCGAAAACGCAGGAATTGGCGAGCAGTTCTTC; cdr3_aa: CASSENAGIGEQFF
d_call: TRBD1; clone_size: few; v_call: TRBV9; j_call: TRBJ2-7; cdr3_nt: TGTGCCAGCAGCGTAGGGACAGGACTCTCCTACGAGCAGTACTTC; cdr3_aa: CASSVGTGLSYEQYF
d_call: TRBD1; clone_size: .; v_call: TRBV6-1; j_call: TRBJ1-6; cdr3_nt: TGTGCCAGCAGTCCCCCGGGACAGGGGTATTCACCCCTCCACTTT; cdr3_aa: CASSPPGQGYSPLHF
d_call: .; clone_size: .; v_call: TRBV7-3; j_call: TRBJ2-7; cdr3_nt: TGTGCCAGCAGCTTAGGGGGCAGGGGTAACGAGCAGTACTTC; cdr3_aa: CASSLGGRGNEQYF
d_call: TRBD1; clone_size: .; v_call: TRBV4-2; j_call: TRBJ1-2; cdr3_nt: TGTGCCAGCAGCCAAAGACAGGGAGGCTATGGCTACACCTTC; cdr3_aa: CASSQRQGGYGYTF
d_call: TRBD1; clone_size: .; v_call: TRBV28; j_call: TRBJ2-1; cdr3_nt: TGTGCCAGCAGTTTAGGTTATGGGACAGGGTTCGATGAGCAGTTCTTC; cdr3_aa: CASSLGYGTGFDEQFF
d_call: .; clone_size: .; v_call: TRBV11-1; j_call: TRBJ2-3; cdr3_nt: TGTGCCAGCAGCCCCCCTTGGGCACCCGACACAGATACGCAGTATTTT; cdr3_aa: CASSPPWAPDTDTQYF
d_call: TRBD2; clone_size: .; v_call: TRBV30; j_call: TRBJ2-5; cdr3_nt: TGTGCCTGGAGTGTACGAGGGGGACTAGCCCGTTCAGAGACCCAGTACTTC; cdr3_aa: CAWSVRGGLARSETQYF
d_call: .; clone_size: .; v_call: TRBV5-6; j_call: TRBJ2-3; cdr3_nt: TGTGCCAGCAGCTTGGCCCCGGATACGCAGTATTTT; cdr3_aa: CASSLAPDTQYF
d_call: .; clone_size: .; v_call: TRBV11-2; j_call: TRBJ1-4; cdr3_nt: TGTGCCAGCAGCCCTCATATATTATCAGCCAGGGCGAATGAAAAACTGTTTTTT; cdr3_aa: CASSPHILSARANEKLFF
d_call: TRBD1; clone_size: few; v_call: TRBV6-5; j_call: TRBJ2-5; cdr3_nt: TGTGCCAGCAGTTACTCGCAGGGGGCGCGGGAGACCCAGTACTTC; cdr3_aa: CASSYSQGARETQYF
d_call: .; clone_size: few; v_call: TRBV9; j_call: TRBJ1-3; cdr3_nt: TGTGCCAGCAGCGTCTGGGGGGGTTCCTCTGGAAACACCATATATTTT; cdr3_aa: CASSVWGGSSGNTIYF
d_call: .; clone_size: .; v_call: TRBV30; j_call: TRBJ2-5; cdr3_nt: TGTGCCTGCTACAGGGTCGCAGAGACCCAGTACTTC; cdr3_aa: CACYRVAETQYF
d_call: .; clone_size: .; v_call: TRBV2; j_call: TRBJ2-3; cdr3_nt: TGTGCCAGCAGTGAAGCAGTCACTAACGGGAATATGCAGTATTTT; cdr3_aa: CASSEAVTNGNMQYF
d_call: TRBD2; clone_size: few; v_call: TRBV2; j_call: TRBJ2-7; cdr3_nt: TGTGCCAGCAGTGAAGGGCGGGGGGCCATCTACGAGCAGTACTTC; cdr3_aa: CASSEGRGAIYEQYF
d_call: TRBD1; clone_size: .; v_call: TRBV5-1; j_call: TRBJ1-3; cdr3_nt: TGCGCCAGCAGCTTGGGGGACAGCACTGGAAACACCATATATTTT; cdr3_aa: CASSLGDSTGNTIYF
d_call: .; clone_size: once; v_call: TRBV5-1; j_call: TRBJ2-1; cdr3_nt: TGCGCCAGCGGGCCTGACTACAATGAGCAGTTCTTC; cdr3_aa: CASGPDYNEQFF
d_call: TRBD1; clone_size: .; v_call: TRBV6-5; j_call: TRBJ1-1; cdr3_nt: TGTGCCAGCAGTTCGACAGGGATGAACACTGAAGCTTTCTTT; cdr3_aa: CASSSTGMNTEAFF
d_call: .; clone_size: .; v_call: TRBV19; j_call: TRBJ1-4; cdr3_nt: TGTGCCAGTAGTCCACCAGAGGCAGGGCGTAATGAAAAACTGTTTTTT; cdr3_aa: CASSPPEAGRNEKLFF
d_call: .; clone_size: .; v_call: TRBV5-6; j_call: TRBJ1-5; cdr3_nt: TGTGCCAGCAGCACGGCGGATAGGCTGAATCAGCCCCAGCATTTT; cdr3_aa: CASSTADRLNQPQHF
d_call: TRBD2; clone_size: few; v_call: TRBV4-2; j_call: TRBJ2-1; cdr3_nt: TGTGCCAGCAGCGAAGACGGACTAGTCGATGAGCAGTTCTTC; cdr3_aa: CASSEDGLVDEQFF
d_call: TRBD2; clone_size: .; v_call: TRBV28; j_call: TRBJ2-7; cdr3_nt: TGTGCCAGCAGTTTCCTAGCGGGGTCCGTCGGCGAGCAGTACTTC; cdr3_aa: CASSFLAGSVGEQYF
d_call: TRBD1; clone_size: once; v_call: TRBV9; j_call: TRBJ1-1; cdr3_nt: TGTGCCAGCAGCGTCTCCACAGGGGGTGTTGAAGCTTTCTTT; cdr3_aa: CASSVSTGGVEAFF
d_call: .; clone_size: .; v_call: TRBV27; j_call: TRBJ2-7; cdr3_nt: TGTGCCTGCAGTTCGACAGTCACCTACGAGCAGTACTTC; cdr3_aa: CACSSTVTYEQYF
d_call: .; clone_size: .; v_call: TRBV6-5; j_call: TRBJ2-7; cdr3_nt: TGTGCCAGCACCTACAGCAGGGGTGACTACGAGCAGTACTTC; cdr3_aa: CASTYSRGDYEQYF
d_call: TRBD2; clone_size: few; v_call: TRBV27; j_call: TRBJ2-3; cdr3_nt: TGTGCCAGCAGTTTAAGTTCGGCTAGCGGGAGAGGGACAGATACGCAGTATTTT; cdr3_aa: CASSLSSASGRGTDTQYF
d_call: .; clone_size: .; v_call: TRBV4-2; j_call: TRBJ2-3; cdr3_nt: TGTGCCAGCAGCCCCCAGGGGAAGACTAGCACAGATACGCAGTATTTT; cdr3_aa: CASSPQGKTSTDTQYF
d_call: .; clone_size: once; v_call: TRBV28; j_call: TRBJ2-1; cdr3_nt: TGTGCCAGCAGTTTGGAAGGGGATTACTACAATGAGCAGTTCTTC; cdr3_aa: CASSLEGDYYNEQFF
d_call: TRBD1; clone_size: .; v_call: TRBV19; j_call: TRBJ1-2; cdr3_nt: TGTGCCAGTACTCCACCACGACAGGGAGTTTATGGCTACACCTTC; cdr3_aa: CASTPPRQGVYGYTF
d_call: .; clone_size: .; v_call: TRBV6-5; j_call: TRBJ2-7; cdr3_nt: TGTGCCAGCAGTGTCTCTGGGGGAGGAGGAGAGCAGTACTTC; cdr3_aa: CASSVSGGGGEQYF
d_call: .; clone_size: few; v_call: TRBV5-8; j_call: TRBJ2-5; cdr3_nt: TGTGCCAGCGGCCACGGAGAGGGCGTTCAAGAGACCCAGTACTTC; cdr3_aa: CASGHGEGVQETQYF
d_call: .; clone_size: few; v_call: TRBV7-6; j_call: TRBJ2-1; cdr3_nt: TGTGCCAGCAGCTTTCAGAGGAGCTCCTACAATGAGCAGTTCTTC; cdr3_aa: CASSFQRSSYNEQFF
d_call: TRBD1; clone_size: .; v_call: TRBV2; j_call: TRBJ2-2; cdr3_nt: TGTGCCCGACAGGGTAGGAACACCGGGGAGCTGTTTTTT; cdr3_aa: CARQGRNTGELFF
d_call: TRBD1; clone_size: .; v_call: TRBV19; j_call: TRBJ2-7; cdr3_nt: TGTGCCAGTAGTGAACAGGGGGCTGGCGAGCAGTACTTC; cdr3_aa: CASSEQGAGEQYF
d_call: .; clone_size: few; v_call: TRBV19; j_call: TRBJ1-2; cdr3_nt: TGTGCCAGTGCCGACAGGAAGGGAGGCTACACCTTC; cdr3_aa: CASADRKGGYTF